Listed here are 21 T cell receptor beta chains from one sample, sequenced in a study of PD-L1 blockade in urothelial cancer. Repertoires were generated with immunoSEQ multiplex PCR, while TCRdb's copy carries only in-frame clones and drops some. The profile shows tens of thousands of clones, approximately 78% of them singletons. Sequencing was performed on PBMCs, taken around atezolizumab (anti-PD-L1) treatment. The receptors were gathered from a man aged 65 to 85 with urothelial cancer.

The chain combines TRBV28 with TRBJ2-2; D might be TRBD2 (6 bases). From germline, CDR1 is MDHEN and CDR2 SYDVKM. V lost 6 bases and J lost 6, with 8 bases in between. The CDR3 spans 12 residues. This CDR3 reads CASRGGSGELFF. CDR3 coding DNA: TGTGCCAGCAGGGGGGGATCCGGGGAGCTGTTTTTT.

The table lists this clone with a few counts. The chain recombines TRBV10-3 with TRBJ1-5; D remains ambiguous. This CDR3 spans 15 amino acids. The germline V gene has CDR1 ENHRY and CDR2 SYGVKD. Trimming cost V 0 bases and J 1 base, with 7 bases left between them. CDR3 protein: CAISESAESNQPQHF. For the CDR3, the DNA is TGTGCCATCAGTGAGTCTGCCGAGAGCAATCAGCCCCAGCATTTT.

The chain uses TRBV5-4 and TRBJ2-5; the match to TRBD2 covers 9 bases. There are 17 residues in the CDR3. J was trimmed by 1 base and V by 0 bases; bases with no gene match: 7. Looked up from germline, CDR1 is SGHNT and CDR2 is YYREEE (reference sequence). The CDR3 here is CASSLGFGGGVQETQYF. The CDR3 bases are TGTGCCAGCAGCTTGGGCTTCGGCGGGGGGGTCCAAGAGACCCAGTACTTC.

The CDR3 here is CASSPTGTNEKLFF. As DNA, the CDR3 is TGCGCCAGCAGCCCGACAGGGACGAACGAAAAACTGTTTTTT. The V gene is TRBV5-1, the J gene TRBJ1-4; 7 nucleotides match TRBD1. V shed 4 bases, J shed 8 bases, and the junction held 8 bases outside the gene matches. The germline V gene has CDR1 SGHRS and CDR2 YFSETQ. The CDR3 length is 14 residues.

This clone appeared a single time. This chain uses TRBV7-2 with TRBJ2-1, with D maybe TRBD2 (6 bases). Germline V gene data show CDR1 as SGHTA and CDR2 as FQGNSA. The ends were cut back, 6 bases at V and 3 bases at J, with 21 bases in the middle. The CDR3 contains 17 residues. This CDR3 reads CASRSRSTGLSYNEQFF. CDR3 coding DNA: TGTGCCAGCAGATCTCGCTCAACGGGACTTAGCTACAATGAGCAGTTCTTC.

The chain has TRBV10-1 and TRBJ2-5; 8 nucleotides align to TRBD2. Germline CDR1 WNHNN, CDR2 SYGVQD (reference sequence). The J segment lost 0 bases and the V segment lost 4 bases, leaving 13 bases of the junction unmatched. This CDR3 has 18 residues. The CDR3 region has the DNA TGCGCCAGCAGTGGGTGTTCGGATAGCGGGGACCACCAAGAGACCCAGTACTTC. Translated, it gives CASSGCSDSGDHQETQYF.

The V call is TRBV7-2, the J call TRBJ2-7; TRBD2 might be the D (6 bases). Germline V gene data show CDR1 as SGHTA and CDR2 as FQGNSA. The V end was cut by 5 bases, the J end by 0 bases, with 14 bases between. The CDR3 has 15 amino acids. CDR3 residues: CASSHPDGSSYEQYF. CDR3 DNA sequence: TGTGCCAGCAGCCACCCGGACGGGAGCTCCTACGAGCAGTACTTC.

The chain employs TRBV9 and TRBJ2-7; D may be TRBD2 (5 bases). V shed 4 bases and J shed 1 base, with 12 bases lying between them. This CDR3 has 14 residues. In germline, CDR1 is SGDLS, CDR2 YYNGEE. CDR3 DNA: TGTGCCAGCAGCCCAGCGGCTGAGTCCTACGAGCAGTACTTC. It encodes CASSPAAESYEQYF. The whole variable domain, remainder taken from reference TRBV9 and TRBJ2-7, is DSGVTQTPKHLITATGQRVTLRCSPRSGDLSVYWYQQSLDQGLQFLIQYYNGEERAKGNILERFSAQQFPDLHSELNLSSLELGDSALYFCASSPAAESYEQYFGPGTRLTVT.

The chain uses TRBV11-1 and TRBJ2-7; 11 nucleotides line up with TRBD2. This CDR3 contains 15 residues. The germline V gene has CDR1 SGHAT and CDR2 FQDESV (reference sequence). V was clipped by 2 bases and J by 5 bases; unmatched bases: 5. The CDR3 DNA is TGTGCCAGCAGCTTAATCACTAGCGGGAGCCACGAGCAGTACTTC. It translates to CASSLITSGSHEQYF.

The chain combines TRBV7-8 with TRBJ2-5; D remains unclear. Trimming took off 4 bases at V and 0 bases at J, with 12 bases between the two ends. Germline V gives CDR1 SGHVS, CDR2 FQNEAQ. This CDR3 has 15 residues. CDR3 residues: CASSSDRVYQETQYF. CDR3 coding DNA: TGTGCCAGCAGCTCAGACCGGGTGTACCAAGAGACCCAGTACTTC.

V usage is TRBV6-5 and J usage is TRBJ2-2, with 7 bases aligning to TRBD1. Germline V gene lookup returns CDR1 MNHEY and CDR2 SVGAGI. Trimming at V came to 2 bases and at J to 4 bases, leaving 7 bases not matched to a gene. The CDR3 totals 16 residues. This chain's CDR3 is CASSYQTSGGTGELFF. The CDR3 bases are TGTGCCAGCAGTTACCAAACGTCAGGGGGCACCGGGGAGCTGTTTTTT.

The J gene is TRBJ2-6, the V gene TRBV5-4, with TRBD1 as a possible D gene (6 bases). This CDR3 has 15 amino acids. Germline loops: CDR1 SGHNT, CDR2 YYREEE (reference sequence). Trimming took off 2 bases at V and 0 bases at J, with 6 bases between the two ends. This CDR3 is CASSLGGSGANVLTF. In DNA, the CDR3 is TGTGCCAGCAGCTTAGGGGGCTCTGGGGCCAACGTCCTGACTTTC.

J is TRBJ1-2 and V is TRBV28; D is perhaps TRBD1 (6 bases). There are 11 residues in the CDR3. Germline lookup yields CDR1 MDHEN and CDR2 SYDVKM. V was trimmed by 6 bases and J by 7 bases, leaving 9 bases between them. The CDR3 protein is CASRSRGGYTF. The CDR3 DNA sequence: TGTGCCAGCAGGTCCAGGGGTGGCTACACCTTC.

V usage is TRBV30 and J usage is TRBJ1-6; D perhaps matches TRBD1 (5 bases). V gave up 3 bases and J gave up 7 bases, with 13 bases separating them. There are 14 residues in the CDR3. In germline, CDR1 is GTSNPN, CDR2 SVGIG (reference sequence). The CDR3 loop reads CAWSVGGDNSPLHF. The CDR3 DNA is TGTGCCTGGAGCGTTGGAGGGGACAATTCACCCCTCCACTTT.

This clone was recorded once. The genes are TRBV9 and TRBJ1-2; 7 nucleotides match TRBD1. This CDR3 spans 14 amino acids. V trimming: 4 bases; J trimming: 2 bases; junction bases outside the gene matches: 5. Germline V CDR1 and CDR2: SGDLS, YYNGEE. The CDR3 nucleotides are TGTGCCAGCAGCCCCCGACAGGGAAACTATGGCTACACCTTC. Its translation: CASSPRQGNYGYTF. Based on the CDR3 plus reference TRBV9 and TRBJ1-2, the full variable domain is DSGVTQTPKHLITATGQRVTLRCSPRSGDLSVYWYQQSLDQGLQFLIQYYNGEERAKGNILERFSAQQFPDLHSELNLSSLELGDSALYFCASSPRQGNYGYTFGSGTRLTVV.

The chain joins TRBV15 to TRBJ1-4; 10 nucleotides match TRBD1. After removal of 3 bases from V and 7 bases from J, the junction contained 5 bases not matched to a gene. CDR1 and CDR2 from the germline V gene are LNHNV and YYDKDF (reference sequence). The CDR3 is 15 amino acids. CDR3 sequence: CATSSRQGAAEKLFF. Here the CDR3 DNA reads TGTGCCACCAGCAGTCGACAGGGGGCGGCTGAAAAACTGTTTTTT.

This clone was counted a single time. The V and J genes are TRBV6-5 and TRBJ2-7; the D gene is possibly TRBD2 (6 bases). V dropped 6 bases and J dropped 3 bases, with 15 bases sitting between them. The length of the CDR3 is 14 residues. CDR1 is MNHEY and CDR2 is SVGAGI in the germline V gene. CDR3 in amino acids: CASSNRDGGYEQYF. For the CDR3, the DNA is TGTGCCAGCAGCAACCGGGACGGGGGCTACGAGCAGTACTTC.

The chain is built from TRBV7-9 and TRBJ2-2; TRBD2 agrees at 9 bases. CDR3 size: 16 residues. Germline CDR1 SEHNR, CDR2 FQNEAQ (reference sequence). The ends lost 3 bases at V and 0 bases at J; junction bases unmatched: 2. The CDR3 nucleotides read TGTGCCAGCAGCTTTGAGCGGGGGGCGAACACCGGGGAGCTGTTTTTT. It codes for CASSFERGANTGELFF. The full variable domain, rest sourced from reference TRBV7-9 and TRBJ2-2, is DTGVSQNPRHKITKRGQNVTFRCDPISEHNRLYWYRQTLGQGPEFLTYFQNEAQLEKSRLLSDRFSAERPKGSFSTLEIQRTEQGDSAMYLCASSFERGANTGELFFGEGSRLTVL.

The gene calls are TRBV4-3 and TRBJ2-2; D call uncertain. CDR1 is LGHNA, CDR2 YSLEER, per germline. This CDR3 has 15 amino acids. V gave up 4 bases and J gave up 2 bases, with 11 bases separating them. For the CDR3, the DNA is TGCGCCAGCAGCCCCGTACTGCAAAACACCGGGGAGCTGTTTTTT. Amino acid sequence: CASSPVLQNTGELFF.

The genes are TRBV5-1 and TRBJ2-2; weak D call: TRBD2 (7 bases). V was cut by 4 bases and J by 4 bases, with 20 bases left in between. Germline V gene lookup returns CDR1 SGHRS and CDR2 YFSETQ. This CDR3 is 17 amino acids long. CDR3 residues: CASSPGLLGGRTGELFF. CDR3 nucleotides: TGCGCCAGCAGCCCGGGTCTTTTGGGGGGGCGCACCGGGGAGCTGTTTTTT. Full variable domain (missing parts from reference TRBV5-1 and TRBJ2-2): KAGVTQTPRYLIKTRGQQVTLSCSPISGHRSVSWYQQTPGQGLQFLFEYFSETQRNKGNFPGRFSGRQFSNSRSEMNVSTLELGDSALYLCASSPGLLGGRTGELFFGEGSRLTVL.

This rearrangement joins TRBV27 to TRBJ1-2, with 9 bases lining up with TRBD1. Looked up from germline, CDR1 is MNHEY and CDR2 is SMNVEV (reference sequence). V dropped 4 bases and J dropped 3; count of bases not matched to a gene: 6. The CDR3 sequence is 15 residues long. The CDR3 spells CASSSQGALDYGYTF. The CDR3 DNA reads as TGTGCCAGCAGTTCACAGGGGGCCTTGGACTATGGCTACACCTTC.